The entry that follows covers one T cell receptor (beta chain) sequence. No antigen is known for it. This specimen belongs to a study of cytomegalovirus exposure and HLA in healthy donors. This CDR3 has 12 residues. Trimming took 0 bases from V and 2 from J, leaving 5 bases between them. Germline CDR1 reads GTSNPN; CDR2 reads SVGIG (reference sequence). Study results and caveats: In an earlier analysis, in approximately 630 donors, most V segments appeared productive either ~87% or ~30% of the time. Donors belonging to an Asian-associated ancestry cluster reportedly showed fewer N-insertions in productive TCRs than the roughly 670-donor mean, according to what a later analysis found.

PCR was performed using 60 Vbeta and 13 Jbeta primers. Profiled with immunoSEQ multiplex PCR; TCRdb holds only in-frame clones, not every one. Among approximately 150,000 clones, roughly 70% were seen once, and the ten largest hold about 5%. The clonotype comes from a woman aged 18-29 years in good health and CMV-seropositive. The V gene is TRBV30, the J gene TRBJ2-7; unclear D gene. The sample comprised PBMCs. In DNA form, the CDR3 reads TGTGCCTGGAGTGTACTGGCCTACGAGCAGTACTTC. Amino acids: CAWSVLAYEQYF. Based on the CDR3 plus reference TRBV30 and TRBJ2-7, the full variable domain is SQTIHQWPATLVQPVGSPLSLECTVEGTSNPNLYWYRQAAGRGLQLLFYSVGIGQISSEVPQNLSASRPQDRQFILSSKKLLLSDSGFYLCAWSVLAYEQYFGPGTRLTVT.